This T cell receptor (beta chain) was obtained from a study of blood T cell repertoires in COVID-19 (dated by TCRdb to the early 2020s). For the wider study: Samples covering the acute and convalescent phases of COVID-19 were provided by collaborators in the United States, Italy and Spain. Samples were obtained from the ongoing ImmuneRACE study (first 160 participants) and from 1,000 to 1,500 subjects provided by 6 global collaborators. Nearly every sample came with metadata listing a de-identified subject ID, COVID-19 status, age in years and sex. The material from the prospective study consisted of cDNA or gDNA derived from T cells, B-cell-depleted T cells, or PBMCs. Subjects who had been exposed to COVID-19, were actively infected with it, or had recovered from it provided the deeply sampled blood TCRbeta repertoires that made up the dataset. Where available, HLA class I and class II types were taken from metadata supplied by the sample provider and were not determined by assay-based typing. The repertoires were released in a freely available public database intended as a resource for research on the immune response to SARS-CoV-2. Broad study findings and their caveats: Clinical and demographic metadata were provided uncurated, with the amount varying by source and participant.

Collaborating institutions collected whole blood in K2EDTA tubes following their own protocols. For TCRbeta analysis, collaborator samples were shipped as frozen whole blood, as isolated PBMCs, or as DNA extracted from either sample type. TCRbeta CDR3 regions were amplified from genomic DNA using the immunoSEQ Assay, a bias-controlled multiplex PCR. The study's processing was this. The number of nucleated cells in each sample was estimated from the amplification of reference gene primers within the assay. Sequence reads were collapsed and filtered to measure the absolute abundance of every unique TCRbeta CDR3 rearrangement. For each sample, productive Simpson clonality was calculated as the square root of Simpson's diversity index over productive rearrangements. Held by TCRdb, this immuneACCESS table contains in-frame sequences only and omits some clones. Under half of the omission traces to an unresolved V gene where checked; the cause of the rest is unknown. V, J and clone size derive from that table, while D and trimming were established from the DNA sequence. In this sample the table shows approximately 180,000 clones, 80% to 90% of which occur a single time. 3% to 3.5% of the sample lies in the top ten.

Of note for this clone: Its antigen is not yet known. No much larger clonotype is one base removed from it; base qualities were not supplied.

After removal of 11 bases from V and 1 base from J, the junction retains 3 bases not matched to a gene. The CDR3 has 13 amino acids, counting the end cysteine and phenylalanine. This entry keeps only the CDR3 DNA: 39 bases, framed from base 1. Per the germline V gene, LGHNA is the CDR1 and YNFKEQ is the CDR2. The source of this sequence is a man aged 55 to 70 with acute or convalescent COVID-19. The sequencing input was peripheral blood. The chain links TRBV4-2 with TRBJ2-1, with 9 middle bases fitting TRBD2. The nucleotide sequence is given as TGTGCCGCGGGAGGGTCTTCCTACAATGAGCAGTTCTTC. It translates as CAAGGSSYNEQFF.